This record concerns one T cell receptor beta chain sequence. The data derive from a study of control samples from healthy donors and cancer patients. The V gene's germline CDR1 is SGDLS and CDR2 YYNGEE. Trimming stripped 4 bases from V and 4 bases from J, with 21 bases between. This CDR3 spans 17 amino acids. The protocol was immunoSEQ multiplex PCR, while the TCRdb copy is restricted to in-frame clones and leaves out a portion. Among approximately 89,000 clones, 80% to 90% were seen once, and the ten largest hold over 15%. Sequences were obtained from blood. The clonotype comes from a man aged 50 or older in good health. This chain joins TRBV9 and TRBJ2-1, with D possibly matching TRBD2 (5 bases). CDR3 amino acids: CASSPPGLRAIYNEQFF. CDR3 nucleotide sequence: TGTGCCAGCAGCCCCCCTGGACTCCGGGCGATATACAATGAGCAGTTCTTC.